The clone carrying this T cell receptor (beta chain) was found a few times. Its matching antigen is unknown. This specimen belongs to a study of shared clonotypes between healthy human individuals. General study results and limits: Read depth was anticipated to influence clonotype sharing among donors. In general, naive subsets displayed greater estimated richness than memory subsets did. What rarefaction showed was incomplete sorted-subset sequencing despite large depth.

Template for every sorted-subset replicate PCR totaled 150 to 250 ng DNA, 25,000 to 35,000 T cell genomes. Using immunoSEQ multiplex PCR, the repertoire was profiled, and TCRdb retains in-frame clones only, with some absent. The table lists roughly 1 million clones, about 70% of them singletons. Deletions cut 3 bases from V and 8 bases from J, with 17 bases between. The CDR3 has 15 amino acids. The germline V gene encodes CDR1 GTSNPN and CDR2 SVGIG (reference sequence). The chain is built from TRBV30 and TRBJ1-6; TRBD1 might be the D (6 bases). The sequenced sample was memory CD4+ T cells sorted from blood. Subset indicated: CD45RA-negative fraction. The sequence came from a man aged 18 to 30 in good health. CDR3 nucleotide sequence: TGTGCCTGGAGCGCCTTGAGGGGGATGGATTCACCCCTCCACTTT. Encoded protein: CAWSALRGMDSPLHF. The whole variable domain, filled in from reference TRBV30 and TRBJ1-6, reads SQTIHQWPATLVQPVGSPLSLECTVEGTSNPNLYWYRQAAGRGLQLLFYSVGIGQISSEVPQNLSASRPQDRQFILSSKKLLLSDSGFYLCAWSALRGMDSPLHFGNGTRLTVT.